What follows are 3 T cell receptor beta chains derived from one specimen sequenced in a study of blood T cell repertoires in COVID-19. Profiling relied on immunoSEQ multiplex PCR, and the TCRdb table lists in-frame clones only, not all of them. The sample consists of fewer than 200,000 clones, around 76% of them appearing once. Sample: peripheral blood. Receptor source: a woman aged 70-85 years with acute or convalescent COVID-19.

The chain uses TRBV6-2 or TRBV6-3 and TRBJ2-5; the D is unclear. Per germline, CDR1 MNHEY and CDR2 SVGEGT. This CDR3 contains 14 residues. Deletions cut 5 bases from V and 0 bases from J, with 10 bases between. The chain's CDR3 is CASSPSEYQETQYF. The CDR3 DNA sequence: TGTGCCAGCAGTCCGAGCGAGTACCAAGAGACCCAGTACTTC.

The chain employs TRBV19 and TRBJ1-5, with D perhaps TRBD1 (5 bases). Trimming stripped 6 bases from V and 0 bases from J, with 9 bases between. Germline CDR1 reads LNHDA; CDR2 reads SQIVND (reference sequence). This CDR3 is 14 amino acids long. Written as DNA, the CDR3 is TGTGCCAGTAGGACAGATTATAGCAATCAGCCCCAGCATTTT. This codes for CASRTDYSNQPQHF.

DNA for the CDR3: TGTGCCAGTAGTGGGGCGGGGCGGCAGTACTTC. It is translated as CASSGAGRQYF. The V and J genes are TRBV19 and TRBJ2-7; possible D gene TRBD2, 6 bases. The CDR3 has 11 residues. Trimming took 5 bases from V and 9 from J, leaving 11 bases between them. CDR1 and CDR2 (germline): LNHDA, SQIVND (reference sequence).